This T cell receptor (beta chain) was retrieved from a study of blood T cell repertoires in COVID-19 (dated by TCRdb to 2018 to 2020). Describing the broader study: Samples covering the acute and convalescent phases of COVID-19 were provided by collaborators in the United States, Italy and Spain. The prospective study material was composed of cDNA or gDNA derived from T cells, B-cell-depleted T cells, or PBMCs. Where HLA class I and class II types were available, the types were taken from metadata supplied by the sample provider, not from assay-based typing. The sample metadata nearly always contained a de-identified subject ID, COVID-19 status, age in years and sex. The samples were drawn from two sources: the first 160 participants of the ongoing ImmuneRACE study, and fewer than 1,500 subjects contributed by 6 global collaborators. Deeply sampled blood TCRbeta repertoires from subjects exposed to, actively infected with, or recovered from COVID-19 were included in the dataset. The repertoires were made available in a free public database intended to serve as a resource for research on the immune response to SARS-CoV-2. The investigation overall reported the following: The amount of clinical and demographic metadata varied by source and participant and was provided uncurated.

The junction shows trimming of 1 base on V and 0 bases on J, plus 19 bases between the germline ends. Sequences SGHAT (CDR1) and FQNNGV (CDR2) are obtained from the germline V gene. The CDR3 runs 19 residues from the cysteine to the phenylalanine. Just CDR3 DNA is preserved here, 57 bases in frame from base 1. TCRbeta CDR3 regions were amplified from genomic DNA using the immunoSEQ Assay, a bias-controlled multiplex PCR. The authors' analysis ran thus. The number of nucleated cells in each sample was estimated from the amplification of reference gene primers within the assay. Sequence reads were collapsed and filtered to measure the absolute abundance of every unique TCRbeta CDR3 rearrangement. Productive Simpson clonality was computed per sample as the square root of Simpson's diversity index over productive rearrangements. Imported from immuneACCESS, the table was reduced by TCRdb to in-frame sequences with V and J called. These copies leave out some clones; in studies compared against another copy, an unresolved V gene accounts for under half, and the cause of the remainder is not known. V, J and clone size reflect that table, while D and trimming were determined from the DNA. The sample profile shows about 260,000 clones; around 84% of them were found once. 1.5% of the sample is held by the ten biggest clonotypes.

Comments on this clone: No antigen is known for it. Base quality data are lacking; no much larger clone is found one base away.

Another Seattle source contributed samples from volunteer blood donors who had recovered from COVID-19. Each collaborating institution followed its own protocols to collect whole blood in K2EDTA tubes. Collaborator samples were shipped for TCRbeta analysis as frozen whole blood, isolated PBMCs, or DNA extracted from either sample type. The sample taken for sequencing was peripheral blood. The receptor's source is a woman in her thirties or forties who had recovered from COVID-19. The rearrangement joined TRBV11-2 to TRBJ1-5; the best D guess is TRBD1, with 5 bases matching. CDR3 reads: CASSLVRPAGTNSNQPQHF. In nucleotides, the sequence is TGTGCCAGCAGCTTAGTTCGACCCGCAGGGACTAATAGCAATCAGCCCCAGCATTTT.